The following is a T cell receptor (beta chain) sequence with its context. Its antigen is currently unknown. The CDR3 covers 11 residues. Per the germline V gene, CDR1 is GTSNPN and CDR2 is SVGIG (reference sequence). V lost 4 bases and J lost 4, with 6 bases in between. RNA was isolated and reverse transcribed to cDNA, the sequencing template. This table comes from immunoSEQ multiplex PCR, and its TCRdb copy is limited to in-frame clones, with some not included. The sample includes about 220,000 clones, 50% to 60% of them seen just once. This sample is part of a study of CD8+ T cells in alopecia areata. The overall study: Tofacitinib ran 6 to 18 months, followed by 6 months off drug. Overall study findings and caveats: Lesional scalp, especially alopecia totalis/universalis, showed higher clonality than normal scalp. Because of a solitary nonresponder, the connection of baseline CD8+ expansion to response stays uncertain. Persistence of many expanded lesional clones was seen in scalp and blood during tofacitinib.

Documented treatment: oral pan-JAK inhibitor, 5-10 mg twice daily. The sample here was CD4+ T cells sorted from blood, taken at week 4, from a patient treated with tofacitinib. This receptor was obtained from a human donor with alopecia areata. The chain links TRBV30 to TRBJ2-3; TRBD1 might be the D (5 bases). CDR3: CAWTGSDTQYF. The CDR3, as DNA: TGTGCCTGGACAGGGTCAGATACGCAGTATTTT.